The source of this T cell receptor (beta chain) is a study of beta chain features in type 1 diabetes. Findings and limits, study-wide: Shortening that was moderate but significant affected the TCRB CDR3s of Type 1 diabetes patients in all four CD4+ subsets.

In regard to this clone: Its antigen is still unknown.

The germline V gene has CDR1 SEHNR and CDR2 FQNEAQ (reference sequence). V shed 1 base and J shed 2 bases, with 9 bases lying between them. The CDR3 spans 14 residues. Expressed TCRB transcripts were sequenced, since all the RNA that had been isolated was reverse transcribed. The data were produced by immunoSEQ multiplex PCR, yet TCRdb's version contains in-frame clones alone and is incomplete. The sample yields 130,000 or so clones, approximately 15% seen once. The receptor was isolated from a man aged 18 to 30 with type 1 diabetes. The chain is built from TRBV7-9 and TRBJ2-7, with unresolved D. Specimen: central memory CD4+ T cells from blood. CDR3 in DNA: TGTGCCAGCAGCTTAGAGGACGGACCCTACGAGCAGTACTTC. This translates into CASSLEDGPYEQYF.